This T cell receptor (beta chain) originates from a study of blood T cell repertoires in COVID-19. TCRdb's copy holds only in-frame clones and misses some; the assay was immunoSEQ multiplex PCR. Here the sample spans under 85,000 clones, about 82% being singletons. Germline V CDR1 and CDR2: SGHVS, FQNEAQ. CDR3 length: 11 residues. V lost 5 bases and J 6 bases, leaving 8 bases between the germline ends. The chain joins TRBV7-8 to TRBJ2-7; no definite D call. The sequence came from a human donor in a cohort sampled during active COVID-19. The material sequenced was peripheral blood. The DNA for the CDR3 is TGTGCCAGCAGCCCTCCCGGCGAGCAGTACTTC. As protein: CASSPPGEQYF.